The clone carrying this TCR beta chain was found many times. The source of the sample is a study of neurological immune-mediated disorders. Germline V gene data show CDR1 as SGHRS and CDR2 as YFSETQ. This CDR3 is built from 14 residues. With V trimmed by 2 bases and J by 3 bases, 3 bases remained unmatched. TCRdb redid the calling of the 5' RACE reads with MiXCR, one entry per CDR3 protein. The profile shows around 46,000 distinct CDR3 sequences, under 2% of them singletons. The chain uses TRBV5-1 and TRBJ1-1; 8 bases line up with TRBD1. This TCR was sampled from a woman aged 40 to 50 with multiple sclerosis. The sequencing input was PBMCs. This chain's CDR3 is CASSFKTGDTEAFF. The CDR3 region has the DNA TGCGCCAGCAGCTTTAAGACAGGGGACACTGAAGCTTTCTTT.